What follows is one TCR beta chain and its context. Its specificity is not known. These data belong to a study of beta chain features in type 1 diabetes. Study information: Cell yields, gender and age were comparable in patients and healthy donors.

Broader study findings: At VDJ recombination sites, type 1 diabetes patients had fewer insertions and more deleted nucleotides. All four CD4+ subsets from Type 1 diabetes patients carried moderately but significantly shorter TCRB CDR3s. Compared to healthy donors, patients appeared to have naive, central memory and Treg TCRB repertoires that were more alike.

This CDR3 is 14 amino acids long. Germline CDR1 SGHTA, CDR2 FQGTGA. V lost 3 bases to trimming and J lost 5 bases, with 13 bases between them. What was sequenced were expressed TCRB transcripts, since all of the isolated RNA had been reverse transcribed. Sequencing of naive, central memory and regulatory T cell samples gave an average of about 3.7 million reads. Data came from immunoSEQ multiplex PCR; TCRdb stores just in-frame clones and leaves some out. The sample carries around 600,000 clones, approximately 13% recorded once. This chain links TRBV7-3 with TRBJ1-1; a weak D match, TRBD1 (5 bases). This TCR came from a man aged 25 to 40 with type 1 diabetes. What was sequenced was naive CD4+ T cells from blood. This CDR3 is CASSFQGDGTEAFF. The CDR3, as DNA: TGTGCCAGCAGCTTCCAGGGAGATGGTACTGAAGCTTTCTTT. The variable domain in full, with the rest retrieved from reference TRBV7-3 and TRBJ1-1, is GAGVSQTPSNKVTEKGKYVELRCDPISGHTALYWYRQSLGQGPEFLIYFQGTGAADDSGLPNDRFFAVRPEGSVSTLKIQRTERGDSAVYLCASSFQGDGTEAFFGQGTRLTVV.